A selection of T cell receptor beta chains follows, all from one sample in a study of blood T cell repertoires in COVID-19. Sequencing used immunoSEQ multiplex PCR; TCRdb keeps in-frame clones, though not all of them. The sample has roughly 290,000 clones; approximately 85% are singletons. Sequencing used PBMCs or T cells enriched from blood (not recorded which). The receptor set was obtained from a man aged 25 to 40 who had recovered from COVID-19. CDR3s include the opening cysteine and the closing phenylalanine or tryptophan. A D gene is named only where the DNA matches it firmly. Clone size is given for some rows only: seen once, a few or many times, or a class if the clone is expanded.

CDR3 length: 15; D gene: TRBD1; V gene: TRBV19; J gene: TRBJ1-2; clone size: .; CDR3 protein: CASSIDPGQGYGYTF; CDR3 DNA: TGTGCCAGTAGTATAGACCCGGGACAGGGCTATGGCTACACCTTC
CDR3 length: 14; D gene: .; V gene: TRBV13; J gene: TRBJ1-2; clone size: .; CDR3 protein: CASSRWQVNYGYTF; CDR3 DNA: TGTGCCAGCAGCCGATGGCAGGTGAACTATGGCTACACCTTC
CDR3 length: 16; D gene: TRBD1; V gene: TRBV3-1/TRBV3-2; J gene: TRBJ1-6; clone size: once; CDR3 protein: CASSRSQGANNSPLHF; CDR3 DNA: TGTGCCAGCAGCCGATCCCAGGGGGCGAATAATTCACCCCTCCACTTT
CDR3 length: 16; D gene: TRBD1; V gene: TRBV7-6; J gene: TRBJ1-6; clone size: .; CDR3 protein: CASSLDQAGGSSPLHF; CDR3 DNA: TGTGCCAGCAGCTTAGACCAAGCAGGGGGCAGTTCACCCCTCCACTTT
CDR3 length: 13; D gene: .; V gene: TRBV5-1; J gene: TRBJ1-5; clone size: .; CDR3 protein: CASSWQGGQPQHF; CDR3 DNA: TGCGCCAGCAGCTGGCAGGGTGGACAGCCCCAGCATTTT
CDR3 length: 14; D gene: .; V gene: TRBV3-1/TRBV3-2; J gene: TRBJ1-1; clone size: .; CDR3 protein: CASSQDSGATEAFF; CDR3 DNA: TGTGCCAGCAGCCAAGACTCGGGAGCCACTGAAGCTTTCTTT
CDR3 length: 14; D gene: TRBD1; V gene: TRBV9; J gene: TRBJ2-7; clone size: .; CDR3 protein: CASSTGQNHYEQYF; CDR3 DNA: TGTGCCAGCAGCACGGGACAGAACCACTACGAGCAGTACTTC
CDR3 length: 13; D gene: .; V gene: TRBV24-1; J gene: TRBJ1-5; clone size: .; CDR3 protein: CATSDRTQEPQHF; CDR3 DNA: TGTGCCACCAGTGATCGTACTCAGGAGCCCCAGCATTTT
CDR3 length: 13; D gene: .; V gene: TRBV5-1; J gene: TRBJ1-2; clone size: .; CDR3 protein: CASSLSVGYGYTF; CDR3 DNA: TGCGCCAGCAGCTTGTCGGTTGGCTATGGCTACACCTTC
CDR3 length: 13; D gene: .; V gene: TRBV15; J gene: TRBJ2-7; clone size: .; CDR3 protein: CATSRENEDSVDF; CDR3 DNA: TGTGCCACCAGCAGAGAGAACGAGGACAGCGTGGACTTC
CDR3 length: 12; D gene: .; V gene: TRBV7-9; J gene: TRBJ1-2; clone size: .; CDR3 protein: CASTGRSGGYTF; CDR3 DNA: TGTGCCAGCACCGGGAGGTCAGGGGGCTACACCTTC
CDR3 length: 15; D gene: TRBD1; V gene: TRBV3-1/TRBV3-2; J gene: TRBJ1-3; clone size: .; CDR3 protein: CASSRQGAGGNTIYF; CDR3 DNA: TGTGCCAGCAGCCGACAGGGGGCGGGCGGAAACACCATATATTTT
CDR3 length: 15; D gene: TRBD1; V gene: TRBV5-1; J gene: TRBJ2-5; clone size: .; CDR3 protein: CASSSGQGADWTQYF; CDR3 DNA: TGCGCCAGCAGCTCAGGACAGGGGGCGGATTGGACCCAGTACTTC
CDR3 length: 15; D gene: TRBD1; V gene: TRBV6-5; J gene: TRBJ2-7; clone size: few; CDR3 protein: CASSYSGQGGYEQYF; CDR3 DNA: TGTGCCAGCAGTTACTCGGGACAGGGAGGCTACGAGCAGTACTTC
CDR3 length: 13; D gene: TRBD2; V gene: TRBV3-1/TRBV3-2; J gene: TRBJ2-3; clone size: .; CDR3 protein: CASSQAGGGLQYF; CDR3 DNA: TGTGCCAGCAGCCAAGCGGGGGGGGGTTTGCAGTATTTT
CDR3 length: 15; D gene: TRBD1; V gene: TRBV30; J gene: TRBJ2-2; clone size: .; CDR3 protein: CAWSVGQGRTGELFF; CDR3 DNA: TGTGCCTGGAGCGTTGGACAGGGGAGAACCGGGGAGCTGTTTTTT
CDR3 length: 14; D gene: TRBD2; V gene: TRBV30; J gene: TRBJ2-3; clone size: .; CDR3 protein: CAWGLAGGRDTQYF; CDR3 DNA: TGTGCCTGGGGACTAGCGGGGGGGCGAGATACGCAGTATTTT
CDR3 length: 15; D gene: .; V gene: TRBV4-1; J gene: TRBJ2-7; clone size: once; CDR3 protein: CASSQENGRSHEQYF; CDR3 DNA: TGCGCCAGCAGCCAAGAAAATGGCAGGTCCCACGAGCAGTACTTC
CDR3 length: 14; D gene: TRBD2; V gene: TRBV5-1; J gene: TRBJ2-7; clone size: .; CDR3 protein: CASSLERGSYEQYF; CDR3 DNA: TGCGCCAGCAGCTTGGAGCGGGGATCCTACGAGCAGTACTTC
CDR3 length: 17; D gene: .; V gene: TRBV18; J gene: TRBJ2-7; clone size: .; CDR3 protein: CASSPRARLETAYEQYF; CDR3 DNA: TGTGCCAGCTCACCCAGGGCCAGACTCGAGACAGCATACGAGCAGTACTTC
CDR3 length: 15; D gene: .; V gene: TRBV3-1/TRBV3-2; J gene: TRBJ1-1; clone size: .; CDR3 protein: CASRPGRGLNTEAFF; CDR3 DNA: TGTGCCAGCAGACCAGGGAGGGGATTGAACACTGAAGCTTTCTTT
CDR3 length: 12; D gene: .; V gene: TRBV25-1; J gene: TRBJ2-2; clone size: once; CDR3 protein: CASTLNTGELFF; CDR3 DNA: TGTGCCAGCACTCTGAACACCGGGGAGCTGTTTTTT
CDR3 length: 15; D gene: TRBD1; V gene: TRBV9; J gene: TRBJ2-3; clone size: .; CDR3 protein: CASSLDRGGTDTQYF; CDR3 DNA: TGTGCCAGCAGCCTGGACAGGGGTGGGACAGATACGCAGTATTTT
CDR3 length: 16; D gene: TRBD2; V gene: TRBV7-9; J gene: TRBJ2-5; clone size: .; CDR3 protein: CASNQGLAGVQETQYF; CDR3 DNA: TGTGCCAGCAACCAGGGACTAGCGGGGGTACAAGAGACCCAGTACTTC
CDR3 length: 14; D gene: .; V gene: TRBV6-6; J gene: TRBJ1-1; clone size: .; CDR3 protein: CASSYSIGRAGAFF; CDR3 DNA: TGTGCCAGCAGTTACTCGATCGGTCGAGCGGGGGCTTTCTTT
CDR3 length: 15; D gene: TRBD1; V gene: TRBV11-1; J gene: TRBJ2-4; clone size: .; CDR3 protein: CASSPIRQGGNIQYF; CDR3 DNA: TGTGCCAGCAGCCCAATCCGACAGGGCGGAAACATTCAGTACTTC
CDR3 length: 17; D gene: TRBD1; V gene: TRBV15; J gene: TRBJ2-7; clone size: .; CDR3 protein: CATSRDIVTGNSYEQYF; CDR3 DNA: TGTGCCACCAGCAGGGACATTGTGACAGGGAACTCCTACGAGCAGTACTTC
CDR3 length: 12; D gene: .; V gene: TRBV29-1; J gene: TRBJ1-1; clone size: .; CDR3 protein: CSVGQISTEAFF; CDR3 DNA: TGCAGCGTTGGACAGATCTCCACTGAAGCTTTCTTT
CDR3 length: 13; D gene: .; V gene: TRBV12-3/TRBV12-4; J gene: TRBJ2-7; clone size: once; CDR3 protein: CASSSPVFYEQYF; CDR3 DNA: TGTGCCAGCAGTTCCCCAGTGTTCTACGAGCAGTACTTC
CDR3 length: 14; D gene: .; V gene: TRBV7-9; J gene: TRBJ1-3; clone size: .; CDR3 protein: CASSLARSGNTIYF; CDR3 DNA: TGTGCCAGCAGCTTAGCCCGTTCTGGAAACACCATATATTTT
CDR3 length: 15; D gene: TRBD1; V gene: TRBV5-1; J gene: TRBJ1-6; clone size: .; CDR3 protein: CASSWGQGANSPLHF; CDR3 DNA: TGCGCCAGCAGCTGGGGACAGGGGGCCAATTCACCCCTCCACTTT
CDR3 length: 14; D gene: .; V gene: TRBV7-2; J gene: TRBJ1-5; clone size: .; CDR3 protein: CASSLPGNRGPQHF; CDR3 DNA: TGTGCCAGCAGCTTACCGGGGAACCGGGGGCCCCAGCATTTT
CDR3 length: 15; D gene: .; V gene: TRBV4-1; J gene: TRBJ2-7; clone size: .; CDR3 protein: CASSQDPRQSFEQYF; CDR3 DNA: TGCGCCAGCAGCCAAGATCCGAGACAATCGTTCGAGCAGTACTTC
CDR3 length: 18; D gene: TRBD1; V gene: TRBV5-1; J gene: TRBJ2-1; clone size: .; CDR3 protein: CASSLVPSGQGLDNEQFF; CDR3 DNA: TGCGCCAGCAGCCTAGTACCCTCAGGACAGGGGTTAGACAATGAGCAGTTCTTC
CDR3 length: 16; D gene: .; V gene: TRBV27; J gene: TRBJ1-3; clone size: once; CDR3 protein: CASSSYGGNGGNTIYF; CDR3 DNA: TGTGCCAGCAGTTCATACGGGGGGAATGGGGGAAACACCATATATTTT
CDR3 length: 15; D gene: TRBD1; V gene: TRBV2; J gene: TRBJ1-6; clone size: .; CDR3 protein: CASSTSGQVNSPLHF; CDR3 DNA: TGTGCCAGCAGTACCTCGGGACAGGTTAATTCACCCCTCCACTTT
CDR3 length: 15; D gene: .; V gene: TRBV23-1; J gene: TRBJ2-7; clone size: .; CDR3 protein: CASNPRGATSYEQYF; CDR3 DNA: TGCGCCAGCAACCCACGGGGGGCCACCTCCTACGAGCAGTACTTC
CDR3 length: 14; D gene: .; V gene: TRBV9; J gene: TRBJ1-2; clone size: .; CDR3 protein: CASSSQQGSGGYTF; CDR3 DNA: TGTGCCAGCAGCTCTCAACAGGGATCGGGAGGCTACACCTTC
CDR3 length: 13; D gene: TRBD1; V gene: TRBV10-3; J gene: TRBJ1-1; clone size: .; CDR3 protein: CATRTTGGTEAFF; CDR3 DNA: TGTGCCACAAGAACCACAGGGGGCACTGAAGCTTTCTTT
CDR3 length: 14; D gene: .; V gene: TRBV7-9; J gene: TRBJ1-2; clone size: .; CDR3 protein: CASSTSDGLNGYTF; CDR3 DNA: TGTGCCAGCAGCACATCGGACGGACTCAATGGCTACACCTTC
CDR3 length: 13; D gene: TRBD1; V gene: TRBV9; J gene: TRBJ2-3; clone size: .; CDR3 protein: CASRRGLTDTQYF; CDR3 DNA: TGTGCCAGCAGAAGGGGGCTCACAGATACGCAGTATTTT
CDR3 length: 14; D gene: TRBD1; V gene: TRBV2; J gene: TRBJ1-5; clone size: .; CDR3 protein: CASSGRDRNQPQHF; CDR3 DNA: TGTGCCAGCAGTGGCCGGGACAGAAATCAGCCCCAGCATTTT
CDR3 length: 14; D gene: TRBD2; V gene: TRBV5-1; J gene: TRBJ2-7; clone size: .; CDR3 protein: CASSFSGNSYEQYF; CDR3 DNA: TGCGCCAGCAGCTTCAGCGGGAACTCCTACGAGCAGTACTTC
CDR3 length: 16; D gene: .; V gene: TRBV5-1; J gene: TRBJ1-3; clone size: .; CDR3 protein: CASSPTAQVSGNTIYF; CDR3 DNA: TGCGCCAGCAGCCCTACCGCCCAGGTCTCTGGAAACACCATATATTTT
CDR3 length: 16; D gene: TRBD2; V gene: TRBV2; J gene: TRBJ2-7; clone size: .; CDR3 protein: CASSEERGGLTYEQYF; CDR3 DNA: TGTGCCAGCAGTGAAGAGCGGGGGGGCCTGACCTACGAGCAGTACTTC
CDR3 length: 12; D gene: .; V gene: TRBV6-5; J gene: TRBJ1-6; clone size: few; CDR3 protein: CASSYSGGATHF; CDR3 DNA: TGTGCCAGCAGTTACTCGGGCGGGGCGACTCACTTT
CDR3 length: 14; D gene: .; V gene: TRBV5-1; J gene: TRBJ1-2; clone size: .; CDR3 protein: CASSLALEGDGYTF; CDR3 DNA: TGCGCCAGCAGCTTGGCCTTGGAGGGCGATGGCTACACCTTC
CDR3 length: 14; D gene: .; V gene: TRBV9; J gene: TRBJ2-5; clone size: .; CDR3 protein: CASSVGPLSETQYF; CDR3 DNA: TGTGCCAGCAGCGTAGGGCCGTTATCCGAGACCCAGTACTTC
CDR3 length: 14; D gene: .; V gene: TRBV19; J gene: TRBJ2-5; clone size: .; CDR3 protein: CASSISPRVGTQYF; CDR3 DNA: TGTGCCAGTAGTATTAGTCCCAGGGTGGGGACCCAGTACTTC
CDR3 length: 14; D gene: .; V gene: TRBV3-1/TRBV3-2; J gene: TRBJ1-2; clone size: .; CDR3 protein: CASSQSSDVPGYTF; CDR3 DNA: TGTGCCAGCAGCCAATCGAGCGACGTACCTGGCTACACCTTC
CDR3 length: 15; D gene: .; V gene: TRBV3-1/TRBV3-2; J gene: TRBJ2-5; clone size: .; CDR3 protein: CASSQSSGDQETQYF; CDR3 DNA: TGTGCCAGCAGCCAGTCCAGCGGAGATCAAGAGACCCAGTACTTC
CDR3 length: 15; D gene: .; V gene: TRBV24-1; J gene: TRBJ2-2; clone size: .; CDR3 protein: CATSQSGRGTGELFF; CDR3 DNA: TGTGCCACCAGTCAATCAGGTCGTGGCACCGGGGAGCTGTTTTTT
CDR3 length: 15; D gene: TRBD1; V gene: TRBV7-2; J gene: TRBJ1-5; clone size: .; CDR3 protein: CASSPQGNGNQPQHF; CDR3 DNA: TGTGCCAGCAGCCCACAGGGGAATGGCAATCAGCCCCAGCATTTT
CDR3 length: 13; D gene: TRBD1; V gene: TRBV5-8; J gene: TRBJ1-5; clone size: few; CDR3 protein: CASSVGQYQPQHF; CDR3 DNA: TGTGCCAGCAGCGTGGGACAGTATCAGCCCCAGCATTTT
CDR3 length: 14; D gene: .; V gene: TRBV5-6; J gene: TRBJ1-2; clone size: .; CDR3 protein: CASSIRRRIYGYTF; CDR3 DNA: TGTGCCAGCAGCATCCGACGGAGGATCTATGGCTACACCTTC